The sequence of this T cell receptor (beta chain) was determined in a study of blood T cell repertoires in COVID-19. In the authors' methods: Counts of nucleated cells, estimated from reference gene primer amplification, were obtained. Using immunoSEQ multiplex PCR, the repertoire was profiled, and TCRdb retains in-frame clones only, with some absent. V and J calls and clone size are those listed in that table; D and trimming were worked out from the DNA. The sample records over 200,000 clones, roughly 87% being singletons. The junction had 3 bases not matched to a gene; V was cut back by 0 bases and J by 4 bases. The CDR3 runs 15 residues. CDR1 is SGHRS, CDR2 YFSETQ, per germline.

The chain uses TRBV5-1 and TRBJ2-1, with TRBD1 matching 8 bases. Specimen: peripheral blood. This TCR was sampled from a man aged 40-50 years with active or convalescent COVID-19. Here the CDR3 DNA reads TGCGCCAGCAGCTTGGGAGGGACAGGTTACAATGAGCAGTTCTTC. Translation gives CASSLGGTGYNEQFF.